This entry concerns a single TCR beta chain. What antigen it recognizes has not been identified. No much larger clone exists at a distance of one base, and base qualities are not known. This sample stems from a study of control samples from healthy donors and cancer patients (dated by TCRdb to 2018 to 2020). Library preparation employed the immunoSEQ multiplex PCR assay. The immuneACCESS repertoire file appears here via TCRdb, limited to in-frame rearrangements. These files lack a portion of the clones; in checked studies, under half of the deficit traces to unresolved V genes, and the cause of the others is not known. The sample table records some 71,000 clones; more than 75% of these occur just once. Around 2.3% of the sample is held by the ten biggest clonotypes. The junction carries 6 bases between V and J, which are trimmed by 0 bases and 6 bases respectively. From the cysteine up to the phenylalanine, the CDR3 has a length of 12 residues. The sequence is cut down to CDR3 DNA, 36 bases in frame from base 1. The CDR1 and CDR2 encoded by the germline V gene are SGHDN and FVKESK.

The source is a woman aged 45-65 years with head and neck cancer. The chain uses TRBV14 and TRBJ2-7; confidence is insufficient to name the D gene. Sequencing used PBMCs. Here the CDR3 is given as CASSQDPFEQYF. At the DNA level, the sequence is TGTGCCAGCAGCCAAGATCCCTTCGAGCAGTACTTC.